The next 30 T cell receptor beta chains were all read from a single sample in a study of blood T cell repertoires in COVID-19. Clones were sequenced by immunoSEQ multiplex PCR, and TCRdb holds only the in-frame ones, with some missing. The top ten hold just over 4% of the sample, which has 110,000 or so clones, about 85% seen once. Sequencing was done on a sample of peripheral blood. The receptors were sampled from a woman between 65 and 79 years old with acute or convalescent COVID-19.

The gene calls are TRBV6-5 and TRBJ2-7; no clear D. The CDR3 length is 10 residues. Trimming removed 7 bases from V and 3 bases from J, with 4 bases in between. Germline V gene lookup returns CDR1 MNHEY and CDR2 SVGAGI. CDR3: CASNRYEQYF. CDR3 in DNA: TGTGCCAGCAATCGCTACGAGCAGTACTTC.

The chain couples TRBV28 to TRBJ2-7; the match to TRBD1 covers 8 bases. V trimming: 2 bases; J trimming: 7 bases; junction bases outside the gene matches: 4. CDR3 length equals 13 residues. The germline CDR1 and CDR2 sequences are MDHEN and SYDVKM. This CDR3 reads CASSLGQGMEQYV. In nucleotides, the CDR3 is TGTGCCAGCAGTTTAGGACAGGGAATGGAGCAGTACGTC.

V and J are TRBV5-6 and TRBJ1-2, with a tentative D call TRBD1 (5 bases). Germline values: CDR1 SGHDT, CDR2 YYEEEE. The CDR3 spans 13 residues. V lost 1 base to trimming and J lost 5 bases, with 9 bases between them. The CDR3 DNA is TGTGCCAGCAGCTTGAGCGGGGGGTATGGCTACACCTTC. Translating gives CASSLSGGYGYTF.

This sequence joins TRBV7-7 and TRBJ1-5; 7 bases agree with TRBD1. Germline V gene lookup returns CDR1 SSHAT and CDR2 FNYEAQ (reference sequence). CDR3 length: 16 amino acids. V dropped 0 bases and J dropped 4; count of bases not matched to a gene: 6. CDR3 coding DNA: TGTGCCAGCAGCTTAGCGCAGGACAGGTCGAATCAGCCCCAGCATTTT. Amino acids: CASSLAQDRSNQPQHF.

The genes are TRBV6-5 and TRBJ2-2, with 7 bases aligning to TRBD2. The trim removed 8 bases at V and 1 base at J, leaving 4 bases unmatched. Per the germline V gene, CDR1 is MNHEY and CDR2 is SVGAGI. CDR3 length: 14 amino acids. The DNA for the CDR3 is TGTGCCAGCGATCAGCGGGAGAACACCGGGGAGCTGTTTTTT. As protein: CASDQRENTGELFF.

The chain uses TRBV19 and TRBJ1-1, with D uncertain. Germline-derived CDR1 and CDR2 are LNHDA and SQIVND (reference sequence). The CDR3 length is 12 residues. Trimming stripped 5 bases from V and 1 base from J, with 5 bases between. The CDR3 region is CASSSRNTEAFF. As DNA, the CDR3 is TGTGCCAGTAGTTCCAGGAACACTGAAGCTTTCTTT. The full variable domain, completed using reference TRBV19 and TRBJ1-1, is DGGITQSPKYLFRKEGQNVTLSCEQNLNHDAMYWYRQDPGQGLRLIYYSQIVNDFQKGDIAEGYSVSREKKESFPLTVTSAQKNPTAFYLCASSSRNTEAFFGQGTRLTVV.

The chain couples TRBV12-3 or TRBV12-4 to TRBJ2-7; 10 bases map to TRBD1. J lost 3 bases, V lost 5 bases, and 1 base had no gene match. There are 13 residues in the CDR3. CDR3 amino acids: CASSRDRGYEQYF. The DNA for the CDR3 is TGTGCCAGCAGTCGGGACAGGGGCTACGAGCAGTACTTC.

This rearrangement joins TRBV19 to TRBJ1-2; D gene unclear. CDR1 is LNHDA, CDR2 SQIVND, per germline (reference sequence). Deletions cut 1 base from V and 5 bases from J, with 14 bases between. The CDR3 consists of 15 residues. DNA for the CDR3: TGTGCCAGTAGTATAGTACTTTCATCGAGTTATGGCTACACCTTC. It is translated as CASSIVLSSSYGYTF.

The rearrangement uses TRBV2 and TRBJ1-6, with D uncertain. Trimming took 8 bases from V and 0 from J, leaving 11 bases between them. Germline values: CDR1 SNHLY, CDR2 FYNNEI. This CDR3 comprises 15 residues. CDR3 DNA: TGTGCCAGCCTTTCGTCGAGCTCCTATAATTCACCCCTCCACTTT. This codes for CASLSSSSYNSPLHF.

This clone was seen just once. This rearrangement joins TRBV5-1 to TRBJ2-2; TRBD2 matches at 12 bases. The CDR3 runs to 16 residues. Trimming at V came to 0 bases and at J to 4 bases, leaving 1 base not matched to a gene. Germline V lookup: CDR1 SGHRS, CDR2 YFSETQ. DNA for the CDR3: TGCGCCAGCAGCTTGGAGACTAGCGGGGGCACCGGGGAGCTGTTTTTT. Translated, it gives CASSLETSGGTGELFF.

The chain is built from TRBV15 and TRBJ2-5; 7 bases are shared with TRBD1. The ends lost 4 bases at V and 3 bases at J; junction bases unmatched: 5. The CDR3 contains 14 residues. The germline CDR1 and CDR2 sequences are LNHNV and YYDKDF (reference sequence). The CDR3 DNA sequence: TGTGCCACCAGCATCAGGGACAGTAAAGAGACCCAGTACTTC. This gives the protein CATSIRDSKETQYF.

This clone has only one observation. This chain links TRBV24-1 with TRBJ2-2; 9 nucleotides line up with TRBD2. CDR1 is KGHDR and CDR2 is SFDVKD in the germline V gene. CDR3 length: 16 amino acids. V lost 4 bases to trimming and J lost 4 bases; unmatched junction nucleotides: 6. CDR3 in amino acids: CATSDLAGTVTGELFF. CDR3 DNA: TGTGCCACCAGTGACCTAGCGGGGACTGTCACCGGGGAGCTGTTTTTT.

In regard to this clone: Other DNA sequences from this sample encode an identical CDR3 as well. The chain has TRBV5-1 and TRBJ1-2; no clear D gene. Trimming pared 4 bases from V and 2 bases from J, leaving 9 bases between. This CDR3 is 13 amino acids long. Germline V gene sequence: CDR1 SGHRS, CDR2 YFSETQ. This chain's CDR3 is CASSPGGNYGYTF. CDR3 DNA sequence: TGCGCCAGCAGCCCGGGTGGGAACTATGGCTACACCTTC.

This chain connects TRBV7-6 to TRBJ2-1; D gene uncertain. Germline V gene data show CDR1 as SGHVS and CDR2 as FNYEAQ. This CDR3 region has 17 residues. V lost 1 base and J 0 bases, leaving 13 bases between the germline ends. This CDR3 is CASSLVVALSSYNEQFF. The CDR3 coding sequence is TGTGCCAGCAGCTTAGTTGTCGCGCTAAGCTCCTACAATGAGCAGTTCTTC.

This chain joins TRBV5-4 and TRBJ1-1; a possible D gene is TRBD1 (5 bases). The CDR3 is 15 residues long. Germline-derived CDR1 and CDR2 are SGHNT and YYREEE (reference sequence). V was clipped by 4 bases and J by 5 bases, with 18 bases between them. The CDR3 region is CASSPGPGGGTEAFF. In DNA form, the CDR3 reads TGTGCCAGCAGCCCCGGACCCGGGGGAGGAACTGAAGCTTTCTTT.

The rearrangement uses TRBV28 and TRBJ1-3; TRBD1 might be the D (6 bases). The germline V gene has CDR1 MDHEN and CDR2 SYDVKM. The CDR3 runs to 14 residues. V was pared by 2 bases and J by 2 bases, with 7 bases between. The CDR3 nucleotides are TGTGCCAGCAGTTTACGACAGGCTGGAAACACCATATATTTT. It specifies CASSLRQAGNTIYF.

The rearrangement links TRBV7-2 to TRBJ1-6, with a possible D match to TRBD1 (5 bases). Trimming left V 5 bases short and J 6 bases short, with 11 bases between. The CDR3 runs to 14 residues. The germline gives CDR1 SGHTA, CDR2 FQGNSA. CDR3 amino acids: CASSPDRVNSPLHF. The DNA of the CDR3 is TGTGCCAGCAGCCCCGACAGAGTTAATTCACCCCTCCACTTT.

The chain links TRBV9 to TRBJ2-3; 8 bases line up with TRBD2. The trim removed 3 bases at V and 5 bases at J, leaving 8 bases unmatched. The CDR3 loop spans 15 amino acids. Germline CDR1 and CDR2: SGDLS and YYNGEE. CDR3 nucleotide sequence: TGTGCCAGCAGCGACAGGACTAGCATTGGAGATACGCAGTATTTT. Translated: CASSDRTSIGDTQYF.

The chain carries TRBV19 and TRBJ1-5; D unclear. The CDR3 has 13 amino acids. With 6 bases removed from V and 0 bases from J, the gap between germline ends came to 6 bases. Looked up from germline, CDR1 is LNHDA and CDR2 is SQIVND (reference sequence). CDR3 region: CASSRGSNQPQHF. The CDR3 nucleotides read TGTGCCAGTAGCCGGGGTAGCAATCAGCCCCAGCATTTT. The full variable domain, completed using reference TRBV19 and TRBJ1-5, is DGGITQSPKYLFRKEGQNVTLSCEQNLNHDAMYWYRQDPGQGLRLIYYSQIVNDFQKGDIAEGYSVSREKKESFPLTVTSAQKNPTAFYLCASSRGSNQPQHFGDGTRLSIL.

V usage is TRBV7-9 and J usage is TRBJ2-5; 7 bases match TRBD1. CDR1 and CDR2 (germline): SEHNR, FQNEAQ (reference sequence). The CDR3 contains 15 residues. V dropped 0 bases and J dropped 4; count of bases not matched to a gene: 5. CDR3 sequence reads: CASSLATGQVETQYF. In nucleotides, the CDR3 is TGTGCCAGCAGCTTAGCCACCGGACAGGTAGAGACCCAGTACTTC.

The rearrangement joins TRBV27 to TRBJ2-2; 7 bases are shared with TRBD2. The CDR3 is 13 amino acids. J was trimmed by 13 bases and V by 6 bases; bases with no gene match: 11. CDR1 and CDR2 (germline): MNHEY, SMNVEV (reference sequence). The CDR3 coding sequence is TGTGCCAGCAGAGGGACCTCTCGGGAGGTGCTGTTTTTT. Amino acids: CASRGTSREVLFF.

This clone has just one count. The chain employs TRBV6-1 and TRBJ1-4; TRBD1 agrees at 9 bases. The germline V gene has CDR1 MNHNS and CDR2 SASEGT. With 1 base clipped from V and 5 bases from J, the junction kept 2 bases outside the gene matches. The CDR3 has 15 residues. CDR3 DNA sequence: TGTGCCAGCAGTGAAGTCACAGGGGGCAATGAAAAACTGTTTTTT. This codes for CASSEVTGGNEKLFF.

The chain is built from TRBV13 and TRBJ2-7; D remains ambiguous. Germline assignment: CDR1 PRHDT and CDR2 FYEKMQ (reference sequence). V was pared by 5 bases and J by 4 bases, with 9 bases between. This CDR3 comprises 12 residues. The CDR3 sequence is CASSQYGYEQYV. CDR3 in DNA: TGTGCCAGCAGCCAATACGGGTACGAGCAGTACGTC.

This clone was seen once. CDR3 sequence (DNA): TGTGCCAGCAGCTCCAAGGGAGTAGGCCCATCCAGCTCCCCCTGGGGCTACACCTTC. This codes for CASSSKGVGPSSSPWGYTF. The chain carries TRBV5-4 and TRBJ1-2; D unclear. Germline values: CDR1 SGHNT, CDR2 YYREEE (reference sequence). Deletions cut 3 bases from V and 8 bases from J, with 32 bases between. The CDR3 is made up of 19 amino acids.

V usage is TRBV7-3 and J usage is TRBJ2-1; 10 bases are a match to TRBD2. CDR1 is SGHTA, CDR2 FQGTGA, per germline. This CDR3 has 14 residues. Losses at the gene ends were 4 bases for V and 10 bases for J; bases not matched to a gene: 7. As DNA, the CDR3 is TGTGCCAGCAGCTCCCCTAGCGGGGGCGGGGAGCAGTTCTTC. This codes for CASSSPSGGGEQFF.

The chain joins TRBV6-1 to TRBJ1-5, with D tentatively TRBD1 (5 bases). The ends were cut back, 1 base at V and 2 bases at J, with 12 bases in the middle. Per germline, CDR1 MNHNS and CDR2 SASEGT. This CDR3 region has 16 residues. CDR3 residues: CASSEGKGRGNQPQHF. The CDR3 DNA is TGTGCCAGCAGTGAAGGGAAGGGGCGCGGCAATCAGCCCCAGCATTTT.

This clone was observed a handful of times. The chain combines TRBV6-5 with TRBJ1-1, with 9 bases matching TRBD1. Germline CDR1 MNHEY, CDR2 SVGAGI. J gave up 7 bases and V 5 bases, and 8 bases lay outside the gene matches. The CDR3 extends over 14 amino acids. The CDR3 bases are TGTGCCAGCAGTCACGGGACAGGGCAAGGTGAAGCTTTCTTT. Translation: CASSHGTGQGEAFF.

This clone was recorded only once. The chain employs TRBV7-2 and TRBJ1-2; 9 bases fit TRBD1. Trimming at V came to 1 base and at J to 3 bases, leaving 6 bases not matched to a gene. CDR1 and CDR2 (germline): SGHTA, FQGNSA. This CDR3 comprises 16 residues. DNA for the CDR3: TGTGCCAGCAGCTTAGACAGGGGGCGTTTCCACTATGGCTACACCTTC. Its translation: CASSLDRGRFHYGYTF. The whole variable domain, filled in from reference TRBV7-2 and TRBJ1-2, reads GAGVSQSPSNKVTEKGKDVELRCDPISGHTALYWYRQSLGQGLEFLIYFQGNSAPDKSGLPSDRFSAERTGGSVSTLTIQRTQQEDSAVYLCASSLDRGRFHYGYTFGSGTRLTVV.

The gene calls are TRBV6-5 and TRBJ2-1; TRBD2 is a possible D gene (6 bases). Germline V lookup: CDR1 MNHEY, CDR2 SVGAGI. The germline V and J ends were trimmed by 6 bases and 12 bases, with 12 bases remaining between them. This CDR3 comprises 11 residues. CDR3 bases: TGTGCCAGCAGCCTCAGCGGGTTGCAGTTCTTC. Amino acids: CASSLSGLQFF.

The CDR3 reads CASSPRVGAFGTDTQYF. DNA for the CDR3: TGTGCCAGCAGCCCCCGTGTGGGGGCTTTTGGCACAGATACGCAGTATTTT. V gene TRBV4-2 combines with J gene TRBJ2-3; D is possibly TRBD1 (6 bases). V lost 4 bases, J lost 1 base, and 18 bases lay in between. This CDR3 is 17 amino acids long. Germline CDR1 LGHNA, CDR2 YNFKEQ.